This T cell receptor (beta chain) comes out of a study of response to subunit inactivated influenza vaccine. Study conclusions and caveats: T cells newly recruited by each seasonal influenza vaccination are few, the authors suggested.

TCRdb re-called the RT-PCR reads through MiXCR, storing one row per CDR3 protein. The sample shows more than 600,000 distinct CDR3 sequences, around 18% of them seen only once. With V trimmed by 4 bases and J by 0 bases, 5 bases remained unmatched. The CDR3 is 16 residues long. Germline lookup yields CDR1 SGHVS and CDR2 FNYEAQ. This clonotype was seen repeatedly, ten times or more. Its matching antigen is unknown. This specimen consisted of PBMCs from blood, obtained around 5 days after vaccination. The chain uses TRBV7-6 and TRBJ1-3; 8 bases match TRBD1. The sequence derives from a man in his fifties or sixties who received an inactivated influenza vaccine. The CDR3 protein is CASSSRTGHSGNTIYF. In DNA form, the CDR3 reads TGTGCCAGCAGCTCCCGGACAGGGCACTCTGGAAACACCATATATTTT.